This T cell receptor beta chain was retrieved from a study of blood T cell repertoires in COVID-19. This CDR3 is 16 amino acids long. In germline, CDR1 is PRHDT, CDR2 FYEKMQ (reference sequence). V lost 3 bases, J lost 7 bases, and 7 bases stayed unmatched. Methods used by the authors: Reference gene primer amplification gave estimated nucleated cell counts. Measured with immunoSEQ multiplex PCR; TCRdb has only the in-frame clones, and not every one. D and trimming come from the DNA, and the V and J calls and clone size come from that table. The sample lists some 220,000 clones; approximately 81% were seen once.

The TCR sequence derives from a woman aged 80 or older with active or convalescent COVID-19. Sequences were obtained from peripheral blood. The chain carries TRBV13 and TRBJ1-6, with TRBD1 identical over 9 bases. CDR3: CASSFYRTGVNSPLHF. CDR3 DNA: TGTGCCAGCAGCTTCTATAGGACAGGGGTCAATTCACCCCTCCACTTT.